This T cell receptor (beta chain) was observed in a study of early T cells in non-severe SARS-CoV-2 infection. Overall study context: Chains from this unsorted whole-blood bulk RNA could not be paired.

V lost 0 bases and J 0 bases, leaving 13 bases between the germline ends. Germline assignment: CDR1 LGHDT and CDR2 YNNKEL (reference sequence). This CDR3 region has 17 residues. Unique molecular identifiers were added to individual cDNA molecules. TCRdb redid the calling of the 5' RACE reads with MiXCR, one entry per CDR3 protein. Of fewer than 65,000 distinct CDR3 sequences in the sample, less than 10% were seen once. The sequence derives from an adult who was a healthcare worker with PCR-confirmed SARS-CoV-2 infection or an uninfected control (not recorded which). The chain is built from TRBV3-1 and TRBJ2-3; D unclear. Sample: whole blood. CDR3 bases: TGTGCCAGCAGCCAAGATAGGGCAGTTGCAAGCACAGATACGCAGTATTTT. Its protein product is CASSQDRAVASTDTQYF.